This entry lists 15 T cell receptor beta chains sequenced from one sample in a study of response to subunit inactivated influenza vaccine. TCRdb processed the RT-PCR reads anew with MiXCR; each CDR3 protein has one entry. The sample holds roughly 700,000 distinct CDR3 sequences, about 14% seen once. The starting material was PBMCs from blood, obtained less than 15 days before vaccination. The source is a man in his fifties who received an inactivated influenza vaccine.

This clonotype was detected a few times. This sequence joins TRBV20-1 and TRBJ2-5; 7 bases fit TRBD2. The CDR3 sequence is 16 residues long. Germline CDR1 and CDR2: DFQATT and SNEGSKA (reference sequence). The V segment lost 1 base and the J segment 6 bases; nucleotides outside the gene matches: 14. The CDR3 here is CSARVPNGLVVQTQYF. CDR3 DNA: TGCAGTGCTAGAGTTCCCAATGGACTAGTTGTGCAGACCCAGTACTTC.

The chain is built from TRBV20-1 and TRBJ2-5; 7 bases line up with TRBD1. This CDR3 spans 12 amino acids. Germline-derived CDR1 and CDR2 are DFQATT and SNEGSKA (reference sequence). The trim removed 4 bases at V and 5 bases at J, leaving 4 bases unmatched. The CDR3 region is CSAIIRGETQYF. CDR3 nucleotide sequence: TGCAGTGCTATCATCAGGGGGGAGACCCAGTACTTC.

A remark on this clonotype: This may be a read error: a much more frequent sequence differs by one nucleotide. This sequence joins TRBV12-3 or TRBV12-4 and TRBJ2-1; 12 nucleotides agree with TRBD2. The junction had 15 bases not matched to a gene; V was cut back by 6 bases and J by 12 bases. CDR3 size: 16 residues. CDR3 DNA sequence: TGTGCCAGCAGCTTTACCCCTAGCGGGAGGGCCCATGGGCAGTTCTTC. Translation: CASSFTPSGRAHGQFF.

This clonotype was observed a few times. This rearrangement joins TRBV20-1 to TRBJ1-2, with D unresolved. Germline assignment: CDR1 DFQATT and CDR2 SNEGSKA (reference sequence). V was clipped by 0 bases and J by 7 bases, with 12 bases between them. The CDR3 totals 13 residues. The CDR3 region has the DNA TGCAGTGCTAGAGACGGCGGGGTCTCTGGCTACACCTTC. Amino acids: CSARDGGVSGYTF.

This clonotype was seen more than once but under ten times. The CDR3 nucleotides are TGCGCCAGCAGCCCCGGCGGACTAGCGGATACAGATACGCAGTATTTT. Its translation is CASSPGGLADTDTQYF. The V call is TRBV5-1, the J call TRBJ2-3; 10 nucleotides agree with TRBD2. This CDR3 spans 16 amino acids. V shed 4 bases, J shed 3 bases, and the junction held 8 bases outside the gene matches. Germline V gene sequence: CDR1 SGHRS, CDR2 YFSETQ.

The gene calls are TRBV10-3 and TRBJ2-1, with 14 bases that match TRBD2. The V gene's germline CDR1 is ENHRY and CDR2 SYGVKD. This CDR3 spans 18 amino acids. Germline trimming cut 2 bases from V and 0 bases from J; bases unmatched to any gene: 3. The CDR3 is CAISERGTSGSSYNEQFF. CDR3 nucleotide sequence: TGTGCCATCAGTGAGCGCGGGACTAGCGGGAGCTCCTACAATGAGCAGTTCTTC.

The V call is TRBV30, the J call TRBJ2-3; D is perhaps TRBD1 or TRBD2 (5 bases each). The V and J ends lost 0 bases and 5 bases respectively, with 12 bases between them. Germline loops: CDR1 GTSNPN, CDR2 SVGIG (reference sequence). The CDR3 consists of 14 residues. The CDR3 nucleotides read TGTGCCTGGAGTGTACAGGAGGACCAAGATACGCAGTATTTT. This gives the protein CAWSVQEDQDTQYF.

This chain uses TRBV24-1 with TRBJ2-1; weak D call: TRBD1 (6 bases). Germline CDR1 reads KGHDR; CDR2 reads SFDVKD. The CDR3 totals 13 residues. Trimming took off 0 bases at V and 10 bases at J, with 9 bases between the two ends. The CDR3 DNA reads as TGTGCCACCAGTGATTTGCAAGGGGGAGAGCAGTTCTTC. Encoded protein: CATSDLQGGEQFF.

The chain recombines TRBV27 with TRBJ1-5, with 7 bases aligning to TRBD1. Germline assignment: CDR1 MNHEY and CDR2 SMNVEV (reference sequence). J was trimmed by 2 bases and V by 6 bases; bases with no gene match: 10. The CDR3 extends over 16 amino acids. CDR3 coding DNA: TGTGCCAGCAGGCACACAGGGGACGTTGGCAATCAGCCCCAGCATTTT. This sequence encodes CASRHTGDVGNQPQHF.

This clonotype appeared many times. This rearrangement joins TRBV3-1 to TRBJ2-2, with D possibly being TRBD2 (5 bases). The CDR3 is 14 amino acids. The V end lost 3 bases, the J end lost 7 bases, and 12 bases lay between the germline ends. Looked up from germline, CDR1 is LGHDT and CDR2 is YNNKEL (reference sequence). CDR3 sequence: CASSQPVAGGELFF. The DNA for the CDR3 is TGTGCCAGCAGCCAGCCGGTGGCGGGCGGGGAGCTGTTTTTT.

This clonotype has at least ten counts. V is TRBV29-1 and J is TRBJ2-1; 11 bases are shared with TRBD1. The CDR3 spans 13 residues. Germline CDR1 is SQVTM and CDR2 is ANQGSEA. V lost 7 bases, J lost 5 bases, and 4 bases stayed unmatched. CDR3 loop: CSGDRGENNEQFF. The DNA for the CDR3 is TGCAGCGGGGACAGGGGGGAAAACAATGAGCAGTTCTTC.

Only a few counts were recorded for this clonotype. The genes are TRBV18 and TRBJ2-3; 12 nucleotides line up with TRBD2. This CDR3 contains 16 residues. With 3 bases clipped from V and 7 bases from J, the junction kept 8 bases outside the gene matches. The V gene's germline CDR1 is KGHSH and CDR2 LQKENI. CDR3 amino acids: CASSPGLAGSGHTQYF. CDR3 nucleotide sequence: TGTGCCAGCTCACCCGGACTAGCGGGATCTGGACATACGCAGTATTTT.

V and J are TRBV6-1 and TRBJ2-3, with TRBD2 matching over 8 bases. CDR1 is MNHNS, CDR2 SASEGT, per germline. The CDR3 covers 17 residues. J lost 5 bases, V lost 6 bases, and 16 bases had no gene match. DNA for the CDR3: TGTGCCAGCAGCCCCACGGTCAGCCGGGGGGGTCGAGATACGCAGTATTTT. This translates into CASSPTVSRGGRDTQYF.

This clonotype was detected only a few times. V gene TRBV10-3 combines with J gene TRBJ2-7, with a tentative D call TRBD1 (5 bases). The germline CDR1 and CDR2 sequences are ENHRY and SYGVKD. V lost 9 bases, J lost 0 bases, and 12 bases lay in between. The CDR3 is made up of 13 amino acids. The CDR3 region is CAIAGLSSYEQYF. DNA of the CDR3: TGTGCCATAGCAGGGCTGTCCTCCTACGAGCAGTACTTC.

V is TRBV18 and J is TRBJ2-6, with 7 bases fitting TRBD1. This CDR3 region has 17 residues. Germline V gene lookup returns CDR1 KGHSH and CDR2 LQKENI. V shed 4 bases and J 0 bases; nucleotides not matched to a gene: 6. The CDR3: CASSRQGSLSGANVLTF. CDR3 bases: TGTGCCAGCTCACGACAGGGAAGCCTCTCTGGGGCCAACGTCCTGACTTTC.